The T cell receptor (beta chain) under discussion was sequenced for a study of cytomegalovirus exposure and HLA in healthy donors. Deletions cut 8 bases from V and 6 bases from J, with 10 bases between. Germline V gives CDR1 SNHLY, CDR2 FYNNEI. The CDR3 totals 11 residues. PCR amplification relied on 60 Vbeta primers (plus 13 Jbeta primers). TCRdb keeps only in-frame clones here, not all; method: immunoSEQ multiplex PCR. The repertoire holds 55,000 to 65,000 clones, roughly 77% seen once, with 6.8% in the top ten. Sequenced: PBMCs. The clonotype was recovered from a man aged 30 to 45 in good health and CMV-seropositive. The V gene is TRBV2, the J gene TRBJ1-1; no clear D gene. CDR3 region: CASRSLSEAFF. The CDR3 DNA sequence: TGTGCCAGCCGGTCCCTTTCTGAAGCTTTCTTT.